This T cell receptor (beta chain) was captured in a study of blood T cell repertoires in COVID-19. This clone was recorded many times. V lost 3 bases to trimming and J lost 5 bases, with 13 bases between them. Germline-derived CDR1 and CDR2 are KGHSH and LQKENI. The CDR3 runs 14 residues. In the authors' methods: Reference gene primer amplification gave nucleated cell count estimates. Libraries were prepared by immunoSEQ multiplex PCR; TCRdb keeps only in-frame clonotypes and omits some of them. V and J calls and clone size are as listed in that table; D and trimming were resolved from the DNA. The table includes 200,000 to 250,000 clones, 82% detected once.

Sequenced input: peripheral blood. The clonotype was recovered from a woman in her 70s with COVID-19, enrolled during active disease. The rearrangement links TRBV18 to TRBJ2-5; perhaps TRBD2 as D (6 bases). The CDR3 DNA follows: TGTGCCAGCTCACCGGGCGACAGCGGGGAGACCCAGTACTTC. Translating it yields CASSPGDSGETQYF.